This T cell receptor (beta chain) was recovered during a study of blood T cell repertoires in COVID-19. TCRdb's table, derived via immunoSEQ multiplex PCR, lists solely in-frame clones and lacks some. The table lists some 30,000 clones, nearly 90% of them singletons. Trimming took 6 bases from V and 6 from J; bases not matched to a gene: 18. The CDR3 covers 18 residues. Germline lookup yields CDR1 PRHDT and CDR2 FYEKMQ (reference sequence). V usage is TRBV13 and J usage is TRBJ2-7, with 12 positions matching TRBD2. The sequencing input was peripheral blood. The clonotype originates from a man older than 75 with acute or convalescent COVID-19. CDR3 residues: CASRETSGGTYPLSEQYF. DNA of the CDR3: TGTGCCAGCAGAGAGACTAGCGGGGGTACGTACCCCCTCTCCGAGCAGTACTTC.